This T cell receptor (beta chain) originates from a study of neurological immune-mediated disorders. Study results and caveats: HTLV-1-associated myelopathy displayed the greatest TCR clonal expansion, and multiple sclerosis exhibited the smallest, lower than that of healthy controls.

At least ten counts were recorded for this clonotype. Antigen specificity is unknown. TCRdb re-derived calls from the 5' RACE reads in MiXCR, one entry per CDR3 protein. The table has around 97,000 distinct CDR3 sequences, 10% to 12% seen once. The V gene lost 6 bases and the J gene lost 3 bases, with 20 bases spanning the gap. The CDR3 sequence is 16 residues long. Germline CDR1 and CDR2: DFQATT and SNEGSKA (reference sequence). The time point here: longitudinal time-point 3. The TCR sequence derives from a female donor with HTLV-1-associated myelopathy (HAM/TSP). The chain uses TRBV20-1 and TRBJ2-2; D perhaps matches TRBD2 (6 bases). The sequencing input was PBMCs. CDR3 in amino acids: CSARLARLGDTGELFF. CDR3 nucleotides: TGCAGTGCCCGCCTAGCGAGACTAGGAGACACCGGGGAGCTGTTTTTT.